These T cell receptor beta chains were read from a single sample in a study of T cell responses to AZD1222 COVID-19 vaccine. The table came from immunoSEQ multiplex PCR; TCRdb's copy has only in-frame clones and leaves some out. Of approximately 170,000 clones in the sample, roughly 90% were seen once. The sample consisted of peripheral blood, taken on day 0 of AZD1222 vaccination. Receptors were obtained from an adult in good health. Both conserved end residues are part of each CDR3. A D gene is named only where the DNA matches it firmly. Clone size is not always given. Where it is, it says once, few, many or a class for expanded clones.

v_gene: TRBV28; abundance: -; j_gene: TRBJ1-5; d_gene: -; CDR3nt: TGTGCCAGCAGTGTGGTGGGGGATAGCAATCAGCCCCAGCATTTT; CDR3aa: CASSVVGDSNQPQHF
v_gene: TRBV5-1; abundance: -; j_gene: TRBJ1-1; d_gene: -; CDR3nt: TGCGCCAGCAGCTTGGACAGGGAAGCTTTCTTT; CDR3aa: CASSLDREAFF
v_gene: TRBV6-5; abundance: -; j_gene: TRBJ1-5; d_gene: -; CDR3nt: TGTGCCAGCAGTCGTACTAGCAATCAGCCCCAGCATTTT; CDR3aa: CASSRTSNQPQHF
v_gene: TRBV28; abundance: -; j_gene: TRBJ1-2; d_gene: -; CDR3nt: TGTGCCAGCAGTTCTTCCGGGACCCCTTCCGGAGGCTACACCTTC; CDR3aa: CASSSSGTPSGGYTF
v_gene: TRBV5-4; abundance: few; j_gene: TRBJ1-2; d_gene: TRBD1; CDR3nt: TGTGCCAGCAGCTTGGACGACAGGGTCTATGGCTACACCTTC; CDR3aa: CASSLDDRVYGYTF
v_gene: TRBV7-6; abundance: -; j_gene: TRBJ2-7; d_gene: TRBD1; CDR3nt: TGTGCCAGCAGCGCCGGGACAGGGTCGTCCGAGCAGTACTTC; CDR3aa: CASSAGTGSSEQYF
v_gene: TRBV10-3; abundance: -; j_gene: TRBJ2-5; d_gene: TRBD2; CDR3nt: TGTGCCATCAGTGATGCTAGCGGGTGGGAGACCCAGTACTTC; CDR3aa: CAISDASGWETQYF
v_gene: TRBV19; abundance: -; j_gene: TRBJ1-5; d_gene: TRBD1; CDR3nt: TGTGCCAGTAGTAAATGGGGTCCCCGGACAGGGGAAGGGGAGCCCCAGCATTTT; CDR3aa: CASSKWGPRTGEGEPQHF
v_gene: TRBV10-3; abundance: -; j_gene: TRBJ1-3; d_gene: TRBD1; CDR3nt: TGTGCCATCAGCGGACAGGGGGCAGGAAACACCATATATTTT; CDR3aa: CAISGQGAGNTIYF
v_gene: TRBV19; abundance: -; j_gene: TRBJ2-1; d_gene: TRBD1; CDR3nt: TGTGCCAGTAGTACCGACAGGGACAATGAGCAGTTCTTC; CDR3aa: CASSTDRDNEQFF
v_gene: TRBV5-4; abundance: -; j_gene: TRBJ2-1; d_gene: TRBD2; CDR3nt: TGTGCCAGCAGCCCCGCCGGCAGCGGGAGGATCAATGAGCAGTTCTTC; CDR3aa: CASSPAGSGRINEQFF
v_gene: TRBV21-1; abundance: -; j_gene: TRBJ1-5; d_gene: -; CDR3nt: TGTGCCAGCAGCGGGACAGGGGGTCTAAGCAATCAGCCCCAGCATTTT; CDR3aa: CASSGTGGLSNQPQHF
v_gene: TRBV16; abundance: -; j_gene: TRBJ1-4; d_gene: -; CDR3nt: TGTGCCAGCAGCCAGCCGAATCGGGTACAGTTTGGGGAAAAACTGTTTTTT; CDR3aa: CASSQPNRVQFGEKLFF
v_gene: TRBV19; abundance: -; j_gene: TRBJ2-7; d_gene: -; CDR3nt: TGTGCCAGTAGCCAGGGCCGGGGCACCTACGAGCAGTACTTC; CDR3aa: CASSQGRGTYEQYF
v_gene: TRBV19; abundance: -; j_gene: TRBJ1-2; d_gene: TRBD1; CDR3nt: TGTGCCAGTAGGGGACAGGGGAGGGATGGCTACACCTTC; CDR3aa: CASRGQGRDGYTF
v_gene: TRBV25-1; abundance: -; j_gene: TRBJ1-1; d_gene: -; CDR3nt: TGTGCCAGCAGTGATCCCTCGCGGGAGAACACTGAAGCTTTCTTT; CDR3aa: CASSDPSRENTEAFF
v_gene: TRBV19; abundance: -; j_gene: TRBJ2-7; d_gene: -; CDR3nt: TGTGCCAGTAGTATTCAGGGCTTGACATCCTACGAGCAGTACTTC; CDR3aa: CASSIQGLTSYEQYF
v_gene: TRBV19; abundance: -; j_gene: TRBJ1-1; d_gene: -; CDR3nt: TGTGCCAGTATAACCGGTAGGGCCTCAAACATGAACACTGAAGCTTTCTTT; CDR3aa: CASITGRASNMNTEAFF
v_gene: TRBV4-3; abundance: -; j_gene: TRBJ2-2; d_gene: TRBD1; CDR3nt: TGCGCCAGCAGCCAAAGTGGACAGGGAGGTCTCACCGGGGAGCTGTTTTTT; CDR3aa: CASSQSGQGGLTGELFF
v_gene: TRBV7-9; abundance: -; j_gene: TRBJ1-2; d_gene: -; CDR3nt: TGTGCCAGCAGCTTAGAAGGGAAGGGTGGCTACACCTTC; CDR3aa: CASSLEGKGGYTF
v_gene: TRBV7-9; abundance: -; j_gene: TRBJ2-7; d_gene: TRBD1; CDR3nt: TGTGCCAGCAGCTTCTCTACAGGGGACGAGCAGTACTTC; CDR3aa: CASSFSTGDEQYF
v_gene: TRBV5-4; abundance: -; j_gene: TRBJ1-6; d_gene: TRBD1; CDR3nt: TGTGCCAGCAGCCGGGCGACAGGGGGCGGTAATTCACCCCTCCACTTT; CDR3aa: CASSRATGGGNSPLHF
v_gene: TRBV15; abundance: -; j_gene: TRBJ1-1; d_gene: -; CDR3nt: TGTGCCACCAGCAAGGTCCCAAGGGAGAACACTGAAGCTTTCTTT; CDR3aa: CATSKVPRENTEAFF
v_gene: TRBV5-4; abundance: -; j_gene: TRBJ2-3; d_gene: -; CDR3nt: TGTGCCAGCAGCTTGGGCGGTATCACAGATACGCAGTATTTT; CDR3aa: CASSLGGITDTQYF
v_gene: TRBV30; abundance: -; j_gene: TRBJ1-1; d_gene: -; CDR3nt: TGTGCCTGGAGTGGCTCGTGGAACACTGAAGCTTTCTTT; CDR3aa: CAWSGSWNTEAFF
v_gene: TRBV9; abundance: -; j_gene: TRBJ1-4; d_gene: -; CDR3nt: TGTGCCAGCAGCTTCGGGATTAATGAAAAACTGTTTTTT; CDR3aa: CASSFGINEKLFF
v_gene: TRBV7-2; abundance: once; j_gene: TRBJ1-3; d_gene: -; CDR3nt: TGTGCCAGCAGCTTAGCGGCAGGGAGAGGCTCTGGAAACACCATATATTTT; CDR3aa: CASSLAAGRGSGNTIYF
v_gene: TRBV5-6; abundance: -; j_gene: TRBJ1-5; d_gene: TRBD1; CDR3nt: TGTGCCAGCAGCTTCCGACAGGGTCTGGCCTACAATCAGCCCCAGCATTTT; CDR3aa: CASSFRQGLAYNQPQHF
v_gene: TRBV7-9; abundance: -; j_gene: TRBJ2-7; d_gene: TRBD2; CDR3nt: TGTGCCAGCAGCTCCCGGGACTACTCCTACGAGCAGTACTTC; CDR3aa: CASSSRDYSYEQYF
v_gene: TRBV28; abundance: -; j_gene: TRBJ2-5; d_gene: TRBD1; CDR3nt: TGTGCCAGCAGTTTTTTGACAGGGGGCTTAACTCAAGAGACCCAGTACTTC; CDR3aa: CASSFLTGGLTQETQYF
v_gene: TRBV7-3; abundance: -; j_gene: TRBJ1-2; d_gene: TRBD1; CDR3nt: TGTGCCAGCAGCTTGGAAGCCGGGACAGGGGCCTATGGCTACACCTTC; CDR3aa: CASSLEAGTGAYGYTF
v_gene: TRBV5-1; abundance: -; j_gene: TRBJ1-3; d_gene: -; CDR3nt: TGCGCCAGCAGCTTGGAACAAATCTCTGGAAACACCATATATTTT; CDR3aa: CASSLEQISGNTIYF
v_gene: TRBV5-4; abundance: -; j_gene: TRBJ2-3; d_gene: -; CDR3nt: TGTGCCAGCAGCTCTGGACAAGCTCCCACAGATACGCAGTATTTT; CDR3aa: CASSSGQAPTDTQYF
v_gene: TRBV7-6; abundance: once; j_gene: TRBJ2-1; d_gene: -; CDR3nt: TGTGCCAGCAGCCCACAGGACACTCAGTACAATGAGCAGTTCTTC; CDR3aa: CASSPQDTQYNEQFF
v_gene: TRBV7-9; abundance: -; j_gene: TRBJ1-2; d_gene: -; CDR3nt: TGTGCCAGCAGCTTAGCTGCAGGGGTGAACTATGGCTACACCTTC; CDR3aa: CASSLAAGVNYGYTF
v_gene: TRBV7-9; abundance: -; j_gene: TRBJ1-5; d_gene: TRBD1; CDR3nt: TGTGCCAGCAGCTTGACAGGGGGCAATCAGCCCCAGCATTTT; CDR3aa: CASSLTGGNQPQHF
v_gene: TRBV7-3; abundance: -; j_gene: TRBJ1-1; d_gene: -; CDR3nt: TGTGCCAGCAGCCCCTCGGGGACCCCCCCCTTAAAGGGTTTCTTT; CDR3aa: CASSPSGTPPLKGFF
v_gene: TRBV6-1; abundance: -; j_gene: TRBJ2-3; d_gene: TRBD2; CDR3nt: TGTGCCAGCAGTGAACTGAACCTCCAAGGAACTAGCGGGAAAGGAAAGAGGACAGATACGCAGTATTTT; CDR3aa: CASSELNLQGTSGKGKRTDTQYF
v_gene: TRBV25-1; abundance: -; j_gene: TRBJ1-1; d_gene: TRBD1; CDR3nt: TGTGCCACCAAAGACAGGGGCAGCACTGAAGCTTTCTTT; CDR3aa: CATKDRGSTEAFF
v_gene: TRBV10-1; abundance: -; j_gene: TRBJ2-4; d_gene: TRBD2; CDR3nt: TGCGCCAGCAGTGATGCACTAGCGGGAGCCCAGAACATTCAGTACTTC; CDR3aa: CASSDALAGAQNIQYF
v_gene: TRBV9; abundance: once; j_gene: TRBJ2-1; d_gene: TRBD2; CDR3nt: TGTGCCAGCAGCCAAGGACTAGCGGGAGTATTTGGGTACAATGAGCAGTTCTTC; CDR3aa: CASSQGLAGVFGYNEQFF
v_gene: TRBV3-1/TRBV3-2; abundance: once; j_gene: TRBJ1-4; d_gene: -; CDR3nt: TGTGCCAGCAGCCAACGGGGGGCGACTAATGAAAAACTGTTTTTT; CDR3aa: CASSQRGATNEKLFF
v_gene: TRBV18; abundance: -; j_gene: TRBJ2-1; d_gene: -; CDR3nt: TGTGCCAGCTCACCATTAGGGGAGTATGAGCAGTTCTTC; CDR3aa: CASSPLGEYEQFF
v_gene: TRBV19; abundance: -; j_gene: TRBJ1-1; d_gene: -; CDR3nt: TGTGCCAGTAGTATAGCTACGGCCGGGAACACTGAAGCTTTCTTT; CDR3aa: CASSIATAGNTEAFF
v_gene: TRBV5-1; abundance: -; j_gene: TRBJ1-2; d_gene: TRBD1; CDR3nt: TGCGCCAGCAGCCCGGGACAGGGGGGTTTTCGCTACACCTTC; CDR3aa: CASSPGQGGFRYTF